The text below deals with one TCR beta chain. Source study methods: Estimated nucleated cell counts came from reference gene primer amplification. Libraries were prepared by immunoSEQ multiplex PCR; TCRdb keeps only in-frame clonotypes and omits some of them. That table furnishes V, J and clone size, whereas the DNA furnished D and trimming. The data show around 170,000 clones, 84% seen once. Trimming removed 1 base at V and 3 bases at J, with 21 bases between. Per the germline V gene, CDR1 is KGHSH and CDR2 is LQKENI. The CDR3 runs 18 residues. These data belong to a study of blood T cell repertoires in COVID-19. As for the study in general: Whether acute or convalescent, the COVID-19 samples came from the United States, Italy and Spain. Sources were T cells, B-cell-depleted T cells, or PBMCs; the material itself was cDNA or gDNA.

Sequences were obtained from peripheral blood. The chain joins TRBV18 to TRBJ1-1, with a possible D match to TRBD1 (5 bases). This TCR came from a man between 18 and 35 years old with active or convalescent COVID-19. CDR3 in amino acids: CASSPLMFGGGRDTEAFF. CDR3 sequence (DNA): TGTGCCAGCTCACCACTGATGTTCGGGGGTGGGCGGGACACTGAAGCTTTCTTT.